These 18 T cell receptor beta chains originate from one sample sequenced in a study of blood T cell repertoires in COVID-19. Clones were sequenced by immunoSEQ multiplex PCR, and TCRdb holds only the in-frame ones, with some missing. The table records some 180,000 clones, 76% of them present only once. Sequenced material: peripheral blood. Receptor source: a woman aged 50 to 65 with active or convalescent COVID-19.

The CDR3, as DNA: TGTGCCAGCAGTTTGGGACTGATGAACTATGGCTACACCTTC. It codes for CASSLGLMNYGYTF. This chain joins TRBV6-6 and TRBJ1-2; possibly TRBD1 for D (5 bases). V lost 4 bases and J lost 2, with 11 bases in between. The CDR3 spans 14 residues. The germline CDR1 and CDR2 sequences are MNHNY and SVGAGI (reference sequence).

The CDR3 region is CASSGGGLNYGYTF. DNA for the CDR3: TGTGCCAGCAGTGGCGGGGGCCTCAACTATGGCTACACCTTC. The chain couples TRBV2 to TRBJ1-2; possibly TRBD1 for D (6 bases). CDR3 length equals 14 residues. The V and J ends lost 4 bases and 2 bases respectively, with 11 bases between them. CDR1 and CDR2 from the germline V gene are SNHLY and FYNNEI.

The chain has TRBV2 and TRBJ1-5; D is ambiguous. The CDR3 spans 14 residues. Trimming stripped 4 bases from V and 2 bases from J, with 9 bases between. Looked up from germline, CDR1 is SNHLY and CDR2 is FYNNEI. The CDR3 here is CASSVTIGNQPQHF. CDR3 in DNA: TGTGCCAGCAGTGTTACAATTGGCAATCAGCCCCAGCATTTT.

The V gene is TRBV7-9, the J gene TRBJ1-1; D is possibly TRBD1 (6 bases). Germline CDR1 reads SEHNR; CDR2 reads FQNEAQ (reference sequence). V was pared by 1 base and J by 1 base, with 10 bases between. The CDR3 sequence is 15 residues long. CDR3 amino acids: CASSLEGHSNTEAFF. The CDR3 bases are TGTGCCAGCAGCTTAGAGGGACATTCGAACACTGAAGCTTTCTTT.

This clone occurred many times. This rearrangement joins TRBV30 to TRBJ2-1; TRBD2 matches at 9 bases. CDR1 GTSNPN and CDR2 SVGIG come from the germline V gene (reference sequence). This CDR3 region has 16 residues. V lost 2 bases to trimming and J lost 2 bases; unmatched junction nucleotides: 7. The CDR3 DNA is TGTGCCTGGAGTCCCCCTCGCGGGGGGGCCTACAATGAGCAGTTCTTC. Translating gives CAWSPPRGGAYNEQFF.

This clone was observed once. J is TRBJ1-4 and V is TRBV18; no firm D call. Germline-derived CDR1 and CDR2 are KGHSH and LQKENI. There are 15 residues in the CDR3. V was clipped by 4 bases and J by 5 bases, with 14 bases between them. CDR3 sequence: CASSLTRGHNEKLFF. CDR3 coding DNA: TGTGCCAGCTCACTAACCCGGGGTCACAATGAAAAACTGTTTTTT.

This chain uses TRBV5-1 with TRBJ1-1, with 11 bases fitting TRBD1. After removal of 4 bases from V and 4 bases from J, the junction contained 9 bases not matched to a gene. Germline loops: CDR1 SGHRS, CDR2 YFSETQ. This CDR3 has 16 residues. In nucleotides, the CDR3 is TGCGCCAGCAGCAGGGACAGGGGGTTCTTCGGCACTGAAGCTTTCTTT. It translates to CASSRDRGFFGTEAFF.

The chain carries TRBV28 and TRBJ1-2, with 7 bases matching TRBD1. V lost 6 bases, J lost 4 bases, and 11 bases stayed unmatched. The length of the CDR3 is 15 residues. Germline V gene sequence: CDR1 MDHEN, CDR2 SYDVKM. This CDR3 is CASRTSGQEGYGYTF. The CDR3 nucleotides read TGTGCCAGCAGAACCTCCGGACAGGAGGGCTATGGCTACACCTTC.

The J gene is TRBJ2-7, the V gene TRBV4-2; 8 positions agree with TRBD1. The germline V gene has CDR1 LGHNA and CDR2 YNFKEQ. This CDR3 has 16 amino acids. The V segment lost 3 bases and the J segment 2 bases; nucleotides outside the gene matches: 9. CDR3 protein: CASSHRGGDRTYEQYF. CDR3 coding DNA: TGTGCCAGCAGCCATCGGGGCGGGGACAGGACCTACGAGCAGTACTTC.

The DNA of the CDR3 is TGTGCCAGCAGCGTTACCGGCGTCCTAGCGGGACTTTACAATGAGCAGTTCTTC. It is translated as CASSVTGVLAGLYNEQFF. This chain joins TRBV9 and TRBJ2-1, with 9 bases identical to TRBD2. V lost 2 bases to trimming and J lost 4 bases; unmatched junction nucleotides: 13. Germline CDR1 and CDR2: SGDLS and YYNGEE. The CDR3 consists of 18 residues.

The chain couples TRBV10-1 to TRBJ1-1, with 7 bases identical to TRBD1. V was pared by 5 bases and J by 0 bases, with 15 bases of the junction left unmatched. Germline V CDR1 and CDR2: WNHNN, SYGVQD (reference sequence). The CDR3 sequence is 18 residues long. CDR3: CASSNRDRKGSMNTEAFF. The DNA for the CDR3 is TGCGCCAGCAGTAACAGGGACAGAAAAGGGTCCATGAACACTGAAGCTTTCTTT.

This chain connects TRBV6-5 to TRBJ1-5; the match to TRBD1 covers 7 bases. The CDR3 contains 13 residues. Germline values: CDR1 MNHEY, CDR2 SVGAGI. V was pared by 8 bases and J by 6 bases, with 7 bases of the junction left unmatched. The CDR3 here is CASRQGGGQPQHF. CDR3 in DNA: TGTGCCAGCCGACAGGGAGGAGGTCAGCCCCAGCATTTT.

The chain employs TRBV19 and TRBJ1-1, with 7 bases that match TRBD1. After removal of 7 bases from V and 6 bases from J, the junction contained 20 bases not matched to a gene. This CDR3 has 17 amino acids. Germline values: CDR1 LNHDA, CDR2 SQIVND (reference sequence). CDR3 coding DNA: TGTGCCAGTACCCGAAACCCGGGACGCATGGGGACAGCTGAAGCTTTCTTT. It translates to CASTRNPGRMGTAEAFF.

The V gene is TRBV5-4, the J gene TRBJ2-2, with TRBD2 identical over 7 bases. Per germline, CDR1 SGHNT and CDR2 YYREEE (reference sequence). The CDR3 has 15 residues. The junction had 6 bases not matched to a gene; V was cut back by 0 bases and J by 7 bases. DNA of the CDR3: TGTGCCAGCAGCTTGGGGGGAGGGGCGAACGGGGAGCTGTTTTTT. As protein: CASSLGGGANGELFF.

The rearrangement links TRBV2 to TRBJ2-3, with TRBD2 matching 10 bases. The length of the CDR3 is 15 residues. V dropped 10 bases and J dropped 2; count of bases not matched to a gene: 9. Germline values: CDR1 SNHLY, CDR2 FYNNEI. CDR3 region: CATKRLAGVTDTQYF. The DNA of the CDR3 is TGTGCCACCAAAAGGCTAGCGGGGGTCACAGATACGCAGTATTTT.

About this clone itself: Sequence at one end of the junction differs from germline and may be a read error. V usage is TRBV6-5 and J usage is TRBJ2-7; TRBD1 matches 9 bases. The CDR3 spans 13 residues. The V gene's germline CDR1 is MNHEY and CDR2 SVGAGI. The CDR3 DNA follows: TGTGCCAGCAGGCCGGGACAGGGACATTTTCTTTTTTTC. This encodes CASRPGQGHFLFF.

The V and J genes are TRBV4-2 and TRBJ2-5; 8 bases align to TRBD2. This CDR3 contains 17 residues. The germline gives CDR1 LGHNA, CDR2 YNFKEQ. The V gene end was trimmed by 0 bases and the J gene end by 5 bases; junction bases not matched to a gene: 11. CDR3 region: CASSQDPGGPLGETQYF. In DNA, the CDR3 is TGTGCCAGCAGCCAAGATCCGGGGGGGCCCTTGGGGGAGACCCAGTACTTC.

The rearrangement joins TRBV9 to TRBJ1-1, with D possibly being TRBD1 (5 bases). Germline CDR1 and CDR2: SGDLS and YYNGEE. This CDR3 comprises 15 residues. V dropped 4 bases and J dropped 1 base, with 14 bases sitting between them. The CDR3 sequence is CASSMTGTRNTEAFF. Written as DNA, the CDR3 is TGTGCCAGCAGCATGACCGGGACTAGGAACACTGAAGCTTTCTTT.